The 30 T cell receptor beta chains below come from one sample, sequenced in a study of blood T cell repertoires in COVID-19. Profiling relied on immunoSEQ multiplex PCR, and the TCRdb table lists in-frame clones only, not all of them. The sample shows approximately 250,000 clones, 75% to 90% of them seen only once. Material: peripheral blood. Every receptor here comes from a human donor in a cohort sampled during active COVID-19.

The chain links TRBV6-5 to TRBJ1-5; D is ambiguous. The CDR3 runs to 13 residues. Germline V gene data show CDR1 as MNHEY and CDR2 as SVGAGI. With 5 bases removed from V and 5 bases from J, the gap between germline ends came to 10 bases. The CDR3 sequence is CASSKREYQPQHF. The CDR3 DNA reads TGTGCCAGCAGTAAACGGGAGTATCAGCCCCAGCATTTT.

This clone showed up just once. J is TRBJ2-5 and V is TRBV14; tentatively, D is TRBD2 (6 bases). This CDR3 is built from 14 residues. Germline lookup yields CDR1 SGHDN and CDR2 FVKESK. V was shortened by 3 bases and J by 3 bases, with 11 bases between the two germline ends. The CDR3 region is CASSHWTIEETQYF. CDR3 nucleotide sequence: TGTGCCAGCAGCCACTGGACTATAGAAGAGACCCAGTACTTC. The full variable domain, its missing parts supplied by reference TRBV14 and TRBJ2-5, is EAGVTQFPSHSVIEKGQTVTLRCDPISGHDNLYWYRRVMGKEIKFLLHFVKESKQDESGMPNNRFLAERTGGTYSTLKVQPAELEDSGVYFCASSHWTIEETQYFGPGTRLLVL.

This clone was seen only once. CDR3: CASSWDRGNQPQHF. CDR3 nucleotide sequence: TGTGCCAGCAGCTGGGACAGGGGCAATCAGCCCCAGCATTTT. The chain carries TRBV5-5 and TRBJ1-5; TRBD1 agrees at 9 bases. The V gene end was trimmed by 3 bases and the J gene end by 2 bases; junction bases not matched to a gene: 0. This CDR3 spans 14 amino acids. Germline assignment: CDR1 SGHKS and CDR2 YYEKEE (reference sequence). The variable domain in full, completed from reference TRBV5-5 and TRBJ1-5, reads DAGVTQSPTHLIKTRGQQVTLRCSPISGHKSVSWYQQVLGQGPQFIFQYYEKEERGRGNFPDRFSARQFPNYSSELNVNALLLGDSALYLCASSWDRGNQPQHFGDGTRLSIL.

DNA of the CDR3: TGTGCCAGCAGCTTGGCCGGCCGGGATTCACCCCTCCACTTT. This encodes CASSLAGRDSPLHF. V is TRBV5-5 and J is TRBJ1-6, with no clear D. This CDR3 is 14 amino acids long. Germline-derived CDR1 and CDR2 are SGHKS and YYEKEE (reference sequence). Trimming cost V 0 bases and J 8 bases, with 9 bases left between them. The whole variable domain, remainder taken from reference TRBV5-5 and TRBJ1-6, is DAGVTQSPTHLIKTRGQQVTLRCSPISGHKSVSWYQQVLGQGPQFIFQYYEKEERGRGNFPDRFSARQFPNYSSELNVNALLLGDSALYLCASSLAGRDSPLHFGNGTRLTVT.

CDR3 nucleotides: TGTGCCAGTAAGTCGGCTCACAGTCGGACAGGAGAGCCCCAGCATTTT. As protein: CASKSAHSRTGEPQHF. V usage is TRBV19 and J usage is TRBJ1-5; 7 nucleotides line up with TRBD1. From germline, CDR1 is LNHDA and CDR2 SQIVND (reference sequence). The V and J ends lost 7 bases and 8 bases, in that order; junction bases with no gene match: 17. This CDR3 has 16 amino acids.

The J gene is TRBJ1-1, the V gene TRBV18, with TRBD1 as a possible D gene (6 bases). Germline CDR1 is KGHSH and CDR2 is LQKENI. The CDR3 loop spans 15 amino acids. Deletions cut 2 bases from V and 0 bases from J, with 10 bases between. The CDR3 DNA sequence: TGTGCCAGCTCACCAGGGGGCCTATTGAACACTGAAGCTTTCTTT. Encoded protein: CASSPGGLLNTEAFF.

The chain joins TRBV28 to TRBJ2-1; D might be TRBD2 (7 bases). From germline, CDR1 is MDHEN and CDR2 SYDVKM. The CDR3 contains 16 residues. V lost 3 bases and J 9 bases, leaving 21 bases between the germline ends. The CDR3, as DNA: TGTGCCAGCAGTTTCCTGGGGGGGGCTCTCCCCCGTGAGCAGTTCTTC. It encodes CASSFLGGALPREQFF.

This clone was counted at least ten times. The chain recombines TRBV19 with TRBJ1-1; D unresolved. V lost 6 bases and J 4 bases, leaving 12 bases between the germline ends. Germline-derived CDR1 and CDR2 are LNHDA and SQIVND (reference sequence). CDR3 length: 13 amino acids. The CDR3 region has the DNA TGTGCCAGTAGGTGGGGAGAGGGCACTGAAGCTTTCTTT. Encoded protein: CASRWGEGTEAFF.

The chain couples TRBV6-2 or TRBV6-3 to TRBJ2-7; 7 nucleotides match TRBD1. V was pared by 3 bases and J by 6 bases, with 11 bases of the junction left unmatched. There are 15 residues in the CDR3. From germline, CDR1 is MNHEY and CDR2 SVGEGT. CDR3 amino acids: CASSYMTGSLSEQYF. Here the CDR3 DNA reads TGTGCCAGCAGTTATATGACAGGGAGTCTCTCCGAGCAGTACTTC.

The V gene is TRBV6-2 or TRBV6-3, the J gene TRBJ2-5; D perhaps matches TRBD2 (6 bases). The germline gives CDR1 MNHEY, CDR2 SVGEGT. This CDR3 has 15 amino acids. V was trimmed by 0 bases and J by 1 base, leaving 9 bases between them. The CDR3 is CASSYSGGSQETQYF. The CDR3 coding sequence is TGTGCCAGCAGTTACTCCGGGGGTTCCCAAGAGACCCAGTACTTC.

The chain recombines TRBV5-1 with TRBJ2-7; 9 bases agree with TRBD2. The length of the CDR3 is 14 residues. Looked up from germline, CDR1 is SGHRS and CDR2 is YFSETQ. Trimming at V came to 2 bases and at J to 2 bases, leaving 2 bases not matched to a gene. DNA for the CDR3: TGCGCCAGCAGCTTAGCTAGCGGGACCTACGAGCAGTACTTC. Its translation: CASSLASGTYEQYF.

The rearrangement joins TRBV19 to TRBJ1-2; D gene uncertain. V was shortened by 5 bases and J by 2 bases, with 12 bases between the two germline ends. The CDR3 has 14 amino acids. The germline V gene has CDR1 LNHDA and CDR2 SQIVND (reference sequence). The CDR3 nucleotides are TGTGCCAGTAGTCCCCAGGAGGTAAACTATGGCTACACCTTC. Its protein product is CASSPQEVNYGYTF.

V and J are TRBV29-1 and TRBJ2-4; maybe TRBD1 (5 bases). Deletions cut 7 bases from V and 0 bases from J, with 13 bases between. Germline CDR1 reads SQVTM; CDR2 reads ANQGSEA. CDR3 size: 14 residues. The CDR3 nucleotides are TGCAGCGCCGGCCCAGGGCAAGCCAAAAACATTCAGTACTTC. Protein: CSAGPGQAKNIQYF.

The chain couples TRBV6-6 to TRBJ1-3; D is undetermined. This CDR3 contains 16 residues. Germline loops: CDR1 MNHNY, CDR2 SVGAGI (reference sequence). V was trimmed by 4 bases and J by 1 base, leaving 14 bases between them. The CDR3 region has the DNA TGTGCCAGCAGTTCCTATGAAATGCATTCTGGAAACACCATATATTTT. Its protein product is CASSSYEMHSGNTIYF.

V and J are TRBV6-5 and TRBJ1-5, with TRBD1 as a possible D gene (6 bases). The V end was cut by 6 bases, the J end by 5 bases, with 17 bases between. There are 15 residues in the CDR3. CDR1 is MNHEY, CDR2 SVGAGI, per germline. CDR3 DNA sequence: TGTGCCAGCAGGAGAACAGGGTTTAGGGATCAGCCCCAGCATTTT. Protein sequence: CASRRTGFRDQPQHF.

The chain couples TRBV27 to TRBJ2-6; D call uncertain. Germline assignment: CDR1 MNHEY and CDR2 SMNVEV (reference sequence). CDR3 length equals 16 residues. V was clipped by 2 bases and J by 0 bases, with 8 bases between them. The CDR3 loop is CASSLVRSSGANVLTF. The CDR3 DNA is TGTGCCAGCAGTTTAGTGCGTAGCTCTGGGGCCAACGTCCTGACTTTC.

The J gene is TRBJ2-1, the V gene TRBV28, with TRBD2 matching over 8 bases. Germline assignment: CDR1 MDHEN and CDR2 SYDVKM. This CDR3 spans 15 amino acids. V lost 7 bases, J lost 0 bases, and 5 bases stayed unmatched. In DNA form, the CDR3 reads TGTGCCAGCAAGGAAGCGGGGGCCTCCTACAATGAGCAGTTCTTC. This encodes CASKEAGASYNEQFF.

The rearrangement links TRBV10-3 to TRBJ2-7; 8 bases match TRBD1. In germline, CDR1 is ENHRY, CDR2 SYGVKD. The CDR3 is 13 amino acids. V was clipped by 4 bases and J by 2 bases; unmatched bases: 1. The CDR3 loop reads CAISGGQAYEQYF. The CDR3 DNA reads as TGTGCCATCAGTGGGGGACAGGCCTACGAGCAGTACTTC.

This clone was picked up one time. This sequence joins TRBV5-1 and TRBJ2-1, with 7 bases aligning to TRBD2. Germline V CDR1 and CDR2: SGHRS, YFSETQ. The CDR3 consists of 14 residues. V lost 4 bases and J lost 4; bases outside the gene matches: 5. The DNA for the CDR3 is TGCGCCAGCAGCGGGGACTATCTTTACAATGAGCAGTTCTTC. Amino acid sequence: CASSGDYLYNEQFF.

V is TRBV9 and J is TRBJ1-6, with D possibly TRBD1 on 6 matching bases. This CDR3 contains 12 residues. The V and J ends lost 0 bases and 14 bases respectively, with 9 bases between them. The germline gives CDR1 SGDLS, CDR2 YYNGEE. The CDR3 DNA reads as TGTGCCAGCAGCGTAGAGGGGGGGACCCTCCACTTT. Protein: CASSVEGGTLHF. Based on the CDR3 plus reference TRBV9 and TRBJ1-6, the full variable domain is DSGVTQTPKHLITATGQRVTLRCSPRSGDLSVYWYQQSLDQGLQFLIQYYNGEERAKGNILERFSAQQFPDLHSELNLSSLELGDSALYFCASSVEGGTLHFGNGTRLTVT.

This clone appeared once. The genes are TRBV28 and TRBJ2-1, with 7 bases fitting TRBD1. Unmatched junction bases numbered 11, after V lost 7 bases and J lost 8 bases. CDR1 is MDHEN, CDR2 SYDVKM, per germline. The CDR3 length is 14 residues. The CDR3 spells CASIETGLKDEQFF. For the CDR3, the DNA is TGTGCCAGCATCGAGACAGGGTTAAAGGATGAGCAGTTCTTC.

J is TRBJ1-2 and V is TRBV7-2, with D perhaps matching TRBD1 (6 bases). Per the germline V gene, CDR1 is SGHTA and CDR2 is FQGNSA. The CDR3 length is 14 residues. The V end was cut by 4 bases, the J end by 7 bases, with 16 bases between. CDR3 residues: CASSSSQGAGGYTF. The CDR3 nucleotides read TGTGCCAGCAGCTCCTCACAGGGAGCTGGTGGCTACACCTTC.

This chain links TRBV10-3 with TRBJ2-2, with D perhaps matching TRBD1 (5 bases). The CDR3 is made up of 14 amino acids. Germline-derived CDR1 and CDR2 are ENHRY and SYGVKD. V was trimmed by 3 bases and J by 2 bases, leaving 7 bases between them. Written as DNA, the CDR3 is TGTGCCATCAGTGACAGGGTAAACACCGGGGAGCTGTTTTTT. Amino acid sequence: CAISDRVNTGELFF.

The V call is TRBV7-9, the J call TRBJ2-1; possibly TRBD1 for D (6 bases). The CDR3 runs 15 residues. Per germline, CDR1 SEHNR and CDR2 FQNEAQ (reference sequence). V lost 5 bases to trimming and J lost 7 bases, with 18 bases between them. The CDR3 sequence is CASSQPDRLKNEQFF. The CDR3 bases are TGTGCCAGCAGCCAGCCGGACAGACTCAAGAATGAGCAGTTCTTC.

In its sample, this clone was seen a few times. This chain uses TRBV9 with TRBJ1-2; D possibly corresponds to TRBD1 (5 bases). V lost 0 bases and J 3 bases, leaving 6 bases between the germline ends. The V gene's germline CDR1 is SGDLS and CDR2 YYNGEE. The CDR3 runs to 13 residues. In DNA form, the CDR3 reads TGTGCCAGCAGCGTAGTAGGGGACTATGGCTACACCTTC. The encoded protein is CASSVVGDYGYTF.

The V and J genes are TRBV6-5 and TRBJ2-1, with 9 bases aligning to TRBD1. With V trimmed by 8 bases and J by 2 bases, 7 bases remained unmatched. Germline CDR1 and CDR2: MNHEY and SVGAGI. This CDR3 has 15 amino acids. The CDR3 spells CASSRDRGAYNEQFF. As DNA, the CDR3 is TGTGCCAGCTCTCGCGACAGGGGGGCCTACAATGAGCAGTTCTTC.

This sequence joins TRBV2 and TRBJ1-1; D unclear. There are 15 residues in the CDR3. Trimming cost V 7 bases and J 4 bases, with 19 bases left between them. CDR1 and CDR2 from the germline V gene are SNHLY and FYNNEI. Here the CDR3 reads CASKLLRGEGTEAFF. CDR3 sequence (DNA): TGTGCCAGCAAGTTACTCCGTGGGGAGGGCACTGAAGCTTTCTTT.

This chain's CDR3 is CASSDIGGSEAFF. Written as DNA, the CDR3 is TGTGCCAGCAGCGACATCGGAGGGTCTGAAGCTTTCTTT. This chain uses TRBV12-3 or TRBV12-4 with TRBJ1-1; D unclear. V was clipped by 6 bases and J by 6 bases, with 14 bases between them. The CDR3 length is 13 residues.

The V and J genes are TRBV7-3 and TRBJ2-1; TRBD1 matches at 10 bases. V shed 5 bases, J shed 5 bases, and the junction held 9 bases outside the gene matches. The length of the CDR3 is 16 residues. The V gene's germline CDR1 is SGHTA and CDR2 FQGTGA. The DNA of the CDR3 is TGTGCCAGCAGCCTGGGGACCGGGACAGGGGACAATGAGCAGTTCTTC. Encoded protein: CASSLGTGTGDNEQFF.

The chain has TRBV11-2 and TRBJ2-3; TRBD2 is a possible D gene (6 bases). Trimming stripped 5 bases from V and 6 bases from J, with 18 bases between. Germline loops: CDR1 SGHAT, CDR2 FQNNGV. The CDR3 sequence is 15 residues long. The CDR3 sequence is CASSERALSWDTQYF. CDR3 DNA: TGTGCCAGCAGCGAGCGGGCCCTGAGTTGGGATACGCAGTATTTT.